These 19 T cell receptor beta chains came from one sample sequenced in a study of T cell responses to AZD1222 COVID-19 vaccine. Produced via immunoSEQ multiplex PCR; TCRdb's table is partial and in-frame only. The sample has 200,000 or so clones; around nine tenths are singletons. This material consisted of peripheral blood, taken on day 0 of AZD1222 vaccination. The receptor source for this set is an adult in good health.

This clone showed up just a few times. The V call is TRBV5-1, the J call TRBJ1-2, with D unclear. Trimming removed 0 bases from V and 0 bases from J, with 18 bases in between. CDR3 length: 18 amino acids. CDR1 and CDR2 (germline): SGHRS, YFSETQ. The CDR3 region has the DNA TGCGCCAGCAGCTTGGCCTTGGATGGTACCCCCACTAACTATGGCTACACCTTC. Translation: CASSLALDGTPTNYGYTF. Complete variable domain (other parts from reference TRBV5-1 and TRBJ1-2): KAGVTQTPRYLIKTRGQQVTLSCSPISGHRSVSWYQQTPGQGLQFLFEYFSETQRNKGNFPGRFSGRQFSNSRSEMNVSTLELGDSALYLCASSLALDGTPTNYGYTFGSGTRLTVV.

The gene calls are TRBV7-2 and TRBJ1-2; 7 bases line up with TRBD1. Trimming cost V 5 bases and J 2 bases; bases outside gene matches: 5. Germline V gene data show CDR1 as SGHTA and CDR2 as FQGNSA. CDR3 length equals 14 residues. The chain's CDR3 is CASSPTGVNYGYTF. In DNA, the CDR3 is TGTGCCAGCAGCCCAACAGGGGTCAACTATGGCTACACCTTC.

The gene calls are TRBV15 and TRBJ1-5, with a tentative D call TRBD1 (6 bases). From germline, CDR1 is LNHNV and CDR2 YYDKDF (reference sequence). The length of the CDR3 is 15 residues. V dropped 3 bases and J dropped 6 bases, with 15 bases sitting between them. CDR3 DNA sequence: TGTGCCACCAGCAGGGAAGGGGGGCGCGGTCAGCCCCAGCATTTT. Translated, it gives CATSREGGRGQPQHF.

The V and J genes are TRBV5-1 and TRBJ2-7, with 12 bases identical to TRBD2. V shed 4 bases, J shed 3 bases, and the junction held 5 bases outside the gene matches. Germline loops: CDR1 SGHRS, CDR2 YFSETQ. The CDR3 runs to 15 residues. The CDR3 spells CASSKLAGGIYEQYF. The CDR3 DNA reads TGCGCCAGCAGCAAACTAGCGGGGGGTATCTACGAGCAGTACTTC.

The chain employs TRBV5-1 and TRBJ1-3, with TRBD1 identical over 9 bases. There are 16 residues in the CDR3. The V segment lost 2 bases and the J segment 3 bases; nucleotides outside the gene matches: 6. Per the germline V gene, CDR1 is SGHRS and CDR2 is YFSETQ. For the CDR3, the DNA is TGCGCCAGCAGCTTTAACTGGGACAGGGTTGGAAACACCATATATTTT. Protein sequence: CASSFNWDRVGNTIYF. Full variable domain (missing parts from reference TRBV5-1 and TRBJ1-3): KAGVTQTPRYLIKTRGQQVTLSCSPISGHRSVSWYQQTPGQGLQFLFEYFSETQRNKGNFPGRFSGRQFSNSRSEMNVSTLELGDSALYLCASSFNWDRVGNTIYFGEGSWLTVV.

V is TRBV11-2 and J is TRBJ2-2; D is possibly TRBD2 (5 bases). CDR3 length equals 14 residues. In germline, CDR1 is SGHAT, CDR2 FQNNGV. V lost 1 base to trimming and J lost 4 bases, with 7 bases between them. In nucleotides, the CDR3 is TGTGCCAGCAGCTTAGGCGGACTCACCGGGGAGCTGTTTTTT. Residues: CASSLGGLTGELFF.

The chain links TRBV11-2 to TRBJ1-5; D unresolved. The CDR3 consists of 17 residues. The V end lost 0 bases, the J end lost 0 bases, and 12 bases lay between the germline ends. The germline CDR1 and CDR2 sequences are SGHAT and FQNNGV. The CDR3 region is CASSLDFPDYSNQPQHF. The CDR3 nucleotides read TGTGCCAGCAGCTTAGATTTTCCTGATTATAGCAATCAGCCCCAGCATTTT.

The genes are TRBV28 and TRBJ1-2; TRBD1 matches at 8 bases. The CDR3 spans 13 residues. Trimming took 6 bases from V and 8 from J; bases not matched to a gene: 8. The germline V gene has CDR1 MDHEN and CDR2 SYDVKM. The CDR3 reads CASSLTGVGGYTF. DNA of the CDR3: TGTGCCAGCAGCTTGACAGGGGTCGGGGGCTACACCTTC.

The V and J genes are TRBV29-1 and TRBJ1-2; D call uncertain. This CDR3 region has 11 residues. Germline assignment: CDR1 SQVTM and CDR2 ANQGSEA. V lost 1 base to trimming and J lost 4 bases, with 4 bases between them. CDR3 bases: TGCAGCGTTGAAGGGGCCTATGGCTACACCTTC. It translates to CSVEGAYGYTF.

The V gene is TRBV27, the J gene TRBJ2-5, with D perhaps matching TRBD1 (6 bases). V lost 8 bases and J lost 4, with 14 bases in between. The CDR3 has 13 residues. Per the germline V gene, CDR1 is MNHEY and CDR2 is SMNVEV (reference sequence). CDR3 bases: TGTGCCAGCTCCTTAGCCAGGGGAGAGACCCAGTACTTC. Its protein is CASSLARGETQYF.

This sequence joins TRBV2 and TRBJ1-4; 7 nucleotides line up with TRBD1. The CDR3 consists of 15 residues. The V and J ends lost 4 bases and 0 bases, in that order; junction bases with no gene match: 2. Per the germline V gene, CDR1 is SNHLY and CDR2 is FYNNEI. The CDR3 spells CASSAQGATNEKLFF. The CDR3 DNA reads TGTGCCAGCAGTGCTCAGGGGGCAACTAATGAAAAACTGTTTTTT.

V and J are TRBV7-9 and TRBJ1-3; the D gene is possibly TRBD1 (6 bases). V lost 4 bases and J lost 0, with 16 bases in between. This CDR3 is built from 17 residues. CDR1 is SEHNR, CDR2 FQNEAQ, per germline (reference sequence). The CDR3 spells CASSSDLRGFSGNTIYF. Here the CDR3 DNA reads TGTGCCAGCAGCTCGGACCTCAGGGGATTCTCTGGAAACACCATATATTTT.

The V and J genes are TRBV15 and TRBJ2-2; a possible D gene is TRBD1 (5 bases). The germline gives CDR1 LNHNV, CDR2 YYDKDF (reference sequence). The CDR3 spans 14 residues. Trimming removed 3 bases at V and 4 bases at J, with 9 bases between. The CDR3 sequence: CATSRKQGTGELFF. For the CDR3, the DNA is TGTGCCACCAGCAGGAAGCAGGGCACCGGGGAGCTGTTTTTT.

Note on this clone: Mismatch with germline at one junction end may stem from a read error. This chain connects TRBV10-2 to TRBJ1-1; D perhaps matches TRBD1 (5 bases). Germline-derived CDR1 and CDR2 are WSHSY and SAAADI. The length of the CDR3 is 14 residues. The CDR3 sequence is CASSAGLMNTEAFF. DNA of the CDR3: TGCGCCAGCAGTGCGGGACTGATGAACACTGAGGCTTTCTTT.

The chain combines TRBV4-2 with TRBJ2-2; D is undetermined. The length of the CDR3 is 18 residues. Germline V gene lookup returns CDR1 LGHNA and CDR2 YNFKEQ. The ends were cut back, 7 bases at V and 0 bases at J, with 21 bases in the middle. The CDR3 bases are TGTGCCAGCACCCAGCAGACGCGGCAGTTCGCGAACACCGGGGAGCTGTTTTTT. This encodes CASTQQTRQFANTGELFF.

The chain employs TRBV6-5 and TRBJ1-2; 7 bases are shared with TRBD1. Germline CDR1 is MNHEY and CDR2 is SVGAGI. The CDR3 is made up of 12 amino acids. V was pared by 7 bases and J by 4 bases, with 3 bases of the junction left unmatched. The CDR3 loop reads CASTGQVYGYTF. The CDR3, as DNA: TGTGCCAGCACCGGACAGGTCTATGGCTACACCTTC.

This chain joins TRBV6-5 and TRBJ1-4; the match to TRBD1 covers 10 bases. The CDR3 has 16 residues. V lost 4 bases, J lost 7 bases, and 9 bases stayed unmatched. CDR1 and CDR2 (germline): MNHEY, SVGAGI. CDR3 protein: CASSSTPGQGSEKLFF. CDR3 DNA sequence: TGTGCCAGCAGTTCAACCCCGGGACAGGGGAGTGAAAAACTGTTTTTT.

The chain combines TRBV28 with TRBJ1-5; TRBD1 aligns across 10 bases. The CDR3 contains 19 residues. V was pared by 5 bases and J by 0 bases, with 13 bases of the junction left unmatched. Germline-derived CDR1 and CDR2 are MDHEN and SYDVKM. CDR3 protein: CASSPQGDRGPYSNQPQHF. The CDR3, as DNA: TGTGCCAGCAGTCCCCAGGGGGACAGGGGACCTTATAGCAATCAGCCCCAGCATTTT.

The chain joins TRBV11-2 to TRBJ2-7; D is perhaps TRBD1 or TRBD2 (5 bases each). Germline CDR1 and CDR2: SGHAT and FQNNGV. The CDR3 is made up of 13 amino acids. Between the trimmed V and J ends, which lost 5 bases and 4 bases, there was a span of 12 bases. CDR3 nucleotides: TGTGCCAGCAGCCGAGGGGCCAGTTACGAGCAGTACTTC. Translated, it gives CASSRGASYEQYF.